Listed here are 25 T cell receptor beta chains from one sample, sequenced in a study of liver allograft versus peripheral blood T cells (dated by TCRdb to the early 2020s). A note on the overall study: T cell receptor repertoires present within transplanted livers were compared with repertoires in the peripheral blood of liver transplant recipients.

TCRdb records Illumina MiSeq as the sequencer. The public reads were quality trimmed at Q25 with fastp and then assembled into clones with MiXCR by TCRdb, keeping productive beta chains. Rows with one shared CDR3 protein collapse into an entry with the most common genes and DNA. For this sample the table gives some 10,000 distinct CDR3 sequences, of which under 20% were detected only once. The biggest ten clones account for 1.7% of the sample. These receptors came from a human patient who had a liver transplant. After a transplant, some of the T cells may come from the graft donor.

The chain recombines TRBV30 with TRBJ1-3; D ambiguous. Germline loops: CDR1 GTSNPN, CDR2 SVGIG (reference sequence). The CDR3 contains 15 residues. The ends were cut back, 1 base at V and 0 bases at J, with 10 bases in the middle. CDR3 residues: CAWSGVGNSGNTIYF. CDR3 DNA sequence: TGTGCCTGGAGTGGGGTAGGGAACTCTGGAAACACCATATATTTT.

This clonotype was counted only a few times. The V call is TRBV12-3 or TRBV12-4, the J call TRBJ1-4; D might be TRBD1 (6 bases). The CDR3 is 16 amino acids. The V and J ends lost 6 bases and 2 bases respectively, with 16 bases between them. CDR3 protein: CASRRIGGLTNEKLFF. CDR3 nucleotide sequence: TGTGCCAGCAGACGTATCGGGGGGCTGACTAATGAAAAACTGTTTTTT.

This clonotype qualifies as medium-sized. The chain recombines TRBV29-1 with TRBJ1-4; D is unresolved. Trimming pared 1 base from V and 8 bases from J, leaving 11 bases between. Germline CDR1 reads SQVTM; CDR2 reads ANQGSEA. This CDR3 spans 13 amino acids. CDR3 sequence: CSVEGSGSEKLFF. CDR3 coding DNA: TGCAGCGTTGAAGGTTCGGGTTCAGAAAAACTGTTTTTT.

The chain is built from TRBV6-1 and TRBJ1-2; D not resolved. Per germline, CDR1 MNHNS and CDR2 SASEGT. V shed 7 bases and J shed 7 bases, with 16 bases lying between them. The CDR3 has 13 residues. The CDR3 DNA follows: TGTGCCAGCACCCCTGAGGCAGGACGTGGCTACACCTTC. Translated: CASTPEAGRGYTF.

The CDR3, as DNA: TGTGCCAGCACCCGTCTCGGGGACAGGGGTCACGAGCAGTACTTC. Translated, it gives CASTRLGDRGHEQYF. J is TRBJ2-7 and V is TRBV12-3 or TRBV12-4; 10 nucleotides match TRBD1. V trimming: 7 bases; J trimming: 5 bases; junction bases outside the gene matches: 11. The CDR3 has 15 amino acids.

The chain uses TRBV20-1 and TRBJ2-1, with 9 bases aligning to TRBD2. Germline V gene lookup returns CDR1 DFQATT and CDR2 SNEGSKA (reference sequence). This CDR3 comprises 15 residues. V dropped 5 bases and J dropped 5; count of bases not matched to a gene: 10. CDR3 sequence (DNA): TGCAGTGCTCAAAAGGCGGCTAGCGGGAACAATGAGCAGTTCTTC. Protein: CSAQKAASGNNEQFF.

In this sample, this clonotype turned up a few times. V and J are TRBV20-1 and TRBJ2-3, with 7 positions matching TRBD1. J lost 1 base, V lost 1 base, and 11 bases had no gene match. Germline assignment: CDR1 DFQATT and CDR2 SNEGSKA (reference sequence). This CDR3 has 17 residues. The CDR3: CSARAARRQGRTDTQYF. CDR3 DNA: TGCAGTGCTAGAGCCGCCCGGAGACAGGGTCGCACAGATACGCAGTATTTT.

J is TRBJ1-4 and V is TRBV12-3 or TRBV12-4, with 7 bases lining up with TRBD1. The CDR3 totals 14 residues. J gave up 5 bases and V 4 bases, and 4 bases lay outside the gene matches. The CDR3 DNA sequence: TGTGCCAGCAGTTCCGGGACAGTGAATGAAAAACTGTTTTTT. Residues: CASSSGTVNEKLFF.

This clonotype is labeled medium-sized. The chain combines TRBV6-6 with TRBJ1-3, with a possible D match to TRBD1 (6 bases). The V gene's germline CDR1 is MNHNY and CDR2 SVGAGI (reference sequence). Trimming took 7 bases from V and 2 from J, leaving 15 bases between them. The CDR3 runs to 15 residues. CDR3 sequence reads: CASTPGGPAGNTIYF. CDR3 bases: TGTGCCAGCACCCCCGGGGGGCCGGCTGGAAACACCATATATTTT.

The table lists this clonotype with a few counts. The chain has TRBV30 and TRBJ1-1, with unresolved D. Between the trimmed V and J ends, which lost 0 bases and 0 bases, there was a span of 5 bases. Germline V lookup: CDR1 GTSNPN, CDR2 SVGIG (reference sequence). The CDR3 has 13 amino acids. The CDR3 nucleotides are TGTGCCTGGAGTGTTGCGATGAACACTGAAGCTTTCTTT. Translation gives CAWSVAMNTEAFF.

The chain is built from TRBV6-1 and TRBJ2-7; 8 nucleotides match TRBD1. Germline CDR1 and CDR2: MNHNS and SASEGT. V shed 3 bases, J shed 4 bases, and the junction held 2 bases outside the gene matches. The CDR3 length is 13 residues. The CDR3 DNA is TGTGCCAGCAGTGATCAGGGGGCTTACGAGCAGTACTTC. The encoded protein is CASSDQGAYEQYF.

This sequence joins TRBV7-9 and TRBJ1-2; D is perhaps TRBD1 (5 bases). V was pared by 2 bases and J by 7 bases, with 8 bases between. CDR3 length equals 12 residues. CDR1 and CDR2 from the germline V gene are SEHNR and FQNEAQ (reference sequence). The CDR3 DNA is TGTGCCAGCAGCTTAACAGACAGTGGCTACACCTTC. Amino acids: CASSLTDSGYTF. Supplemented by reference TRBV7-9 and TRBJ1-2, the full variable domain reads DTGVSQNPRHKITKRGQNVTFRCDPISEHNRLYWYRQTLGQGPEFLTYFQNEAQLEKSRLLSDRFSAERPKGSFSTLEIQRTEQGDSAMYLCASSLTDSGYTFGSGTRLTVV.

This clonotype is deemed medium-sized. The V call is TRBV24-1, the J call TRBJ2-3; D not resolved. CDR3 size: 18 residues. The V end lost 3 bases, the J end lost 1 base, and 19 bases lay between the germline ends. Germline V gene data show CDR1 as KGHDR and CDR2 as SFDVKD. The CDR3 is CATSDLPGYGFRTDTQYF. The DNA for the CDR3 is TGTGCCACCAGTGATCTCCCGGGCTATGGTTTTCGCACAGATACGCAGTATTTT.

This clonotype was recorded at least ten times. J is TRBJ2-7 and V is TRBV11-1; 7 bases agree with TRBD1. CDR3 length: 15 amino acids. The germline V gene has CDR1 SGHAT and CDR2 FQDESV (reference sequence). After removal of 2 bases from V and 6 bases from J, the junction contained 10 bases not matched to a gene. CDR3 DNA: TGTGCCAGCAGCTTAAGCAACAGGGGTAGTGCCGAGCAGTACTTC. It yields the protein CASSLSNRGSAEQYF.

This clonotype was detected only a few times. The J gene is TRBJ2-7, the V gene TRBV6-6, with D perhaps TRBD2 (6 bases). This CDR3 is 14 amino acids long. V lost 0 bases and J lost 4, with 10 bases in between. From germline, CDR1 is MNHNY and CDR2 SVGAGI (reference sequence). The CDR3 is CASSYSPGDYEQYF. The CDR3 bases are TGTGCCAGCAGTTACTCACCGGGAGATTACGAGCAGTACTTC.

The CDR3 region is CASSLVRVSPLHF. The DNA for the CDR3 is TGTGCCAGCAGTTTAGTGCGGGTCTCACCCCTCCACTTT. The rearrangement uses TRBV12-3 or TRBV12-4 and TRBJ1-6; D is undetermined. The CDR3 is 13 residues long. The V end was cut by 1 base, the J end by 10 bases, with 8 bases between.

In its sample, this clonotype was seen a few times. The chain recombines TRBV7-9 with TRBJ2-1, with 7 bases fitting TRBD2. Looked up from germline, CDR1 is SEHNR and CDR2 is FQNEAQ (reference sequence). V lost 2 bases to trimming and J lost 5 bases; unmatched junction nucleotides: 6. This CDR3 is built from 15 residues. Written as DNA, the CDR3 is TGTGCCAGCAGCTTACCCGGGACTAACCACAATGAGCAGTTCTTC. Translation gives CASSLPGTNHNEQFF.

The sample holds a few counts of this clonotype. The chain carries TRBV5-4 and TRBJ1-6, with TRBD1 matching 8 bases. V shed 4 bases, J shed 7 bases, and the junction held 7 bases outside the gene matches. Germline CDR1 is SGHNT and CDR2 is YYREEE (reference sequence). The CDR3 consists of 15 residues. The CDR3 region is CASSNRDRQNSPLHF. In nucleotides, the CDR3 is TGTGCCAGCAGCAACCGGGACAGGCAGAATTCACCCCTCCACTTT.

In its sample, this clonotype is medium-sized. The chain employs TRBV6-2 or TRBV6-3 and TRBJ1-2; 8 bases match TRBD1. After removal of 2 bases from V and 3 bases from J, the junction contained 2 bases not matched to a gene. The CDR3 length is 14 residues. Germline values: CDR1 MNHEY, CDR2 SVGEGT. CDR3 in DNA: TGTGCCAGCAGTTACCAGGGGGCGGACTATGGCTACACCTTC. This sequence encodes CASSYQGADYGYTF.

This clonotype was seen a handful of times. This chain connects TRBV7-9 to TRBJ2-5; no clear D. The V end was cut by 0 bases, the J end by 4 bases, with 12 bases between. Germline values: CDR1 SEHNR, CDR2 FQNEAQ (reference sequence). This CDR3 contains 15 residues. CDR3 coding DNA: TGTGCCAGCAGCTTAGCGGCCGCGCAAGGAGAGACCCAGTACTTC. Translated: CASSLAAAQGETQYF. Full variable domain (outside the CDR3, taken from reference TRBV7-9 and TRBJ2-5): DTGVSQNPRHKITKRGQNVTFRCDPISEHNRLYWYRQTLGQGPEFLTYFQNEAQLEKSRLLSDRFSAERPKGSFSTLEIQRTEQGDSAMYLCASSLAAAQGETQYFGPGTRLLVL.

This clonotype is classed as medium-sized. This chain connects TRBV6-6 to TRBJ1-2, with 9 bases matching TRBD1. The CDR3 runs 15 residues. Trimming took 2 bases from V and 6 from J; bases not matched to a gene: 7. The germline V gene has CDR1 MNHNY and CDR2 SVGAGI (reference sequence). CDR3 sequence reads: CASSYGGQGVDGYTF. The CDR3 region has the DNA TGTGCCAGCAGTTACGGGGGACAGGGAGTGGATGGCTACACCTTC.

This clonotype ranks as medium-sized. The chain links TRBV28 to TRBJ1-4; tentative D call: TRBD1 (5 bases). This CDR3 contains 14 residues. Germline CDR1 MDHEN, CDR2 SYDVKM. With 5 bases removed from V and 10 bases from J, the gap between germline ends came to 17 bases. The CDR3 loop is CASSNRQSRGKLFF. The CDR3 nucleotides read TGTGCCAGCAGTAACAGACAGAGTCGCGGAAAACTGTTTTTT.

This clonotype ranks as medium-sized. The rearrangement uses TRBV15 and TRBJ2-2, with no clear D. This CDR3 has 14 residues. V was shortened by 0 bases and J by 6 bases, with 8 bases between the two germline ends. Germline V gene lookup returns CDR1 LNHNV and CDR2 YYDKDF (reference sequence). The CDR3 nucleotides are TGTGCCACCAGCAGAGATAGATTAGCCGGGGAGCTGTTTTTT. Translation gives CATSRDRLAGELFF.

The chain has TRBV28 and TRBJ2-7; 7 nucleotides agree with TRBD2. CDR3 length equals 14 residues. J was trimmed by 3 bases and V by 6 bases; bases with no gene match: 8. Germline V CDR1 and CDR2: MDHEN, SYDVKM. CDR3: CASRSGGVFYEQYF. The CDR3 DNA is TGTGCCAGCAGGTCTGGGGGGGTCTTCTACGAGCAGTACTTC. Looking up the rest from reference TRBV28 and TRBJ2-7 gives the full variable domain: DVKVTQSSRYLVKRTGEKVFLECVQDMDHENMFWYRQDPGLGLRLIYFSYDVKMKEKGDIPEGYSVSREKKERFSLILESASTNQTSMYLCASRSGGVFYEQYFGPGTRLTVT.

This sequence joins TRBV6-1 and TRBJ2-7, with 8 bases matching TRBD1. Germline V gene lookup returns CDR1 MNHNS and CDR2 SASEGT. The ends lost 2 bases at V and 3 bases at J; junction bases unmatched: 6. The CDR3 length is 15 residues. The CDR3 DNA is TGTGCCAGCAGTGAACTGCCAGGGGGCGTCTACGAGCAGTACTTC. Translation gives CASSELPGGVYEQYF.